Listed below are T cell receptor beta chains from one sample, sequenced in a study of blood T cell repertoires in COVID-19. Generated by immunoSEQ multiplex PCR, the TCRdb table keeps only in-frame clones and is missing some. Here the sample spans about 260,000 clones, roughly 80% being singletons. The sample consisted of PBMCs or T cells enriched from blood (not recorded which). These receptors came from a man younger than 40 with acute COVID-19. Each CDR3 is given with its conserved first and last residue. The D gene is left open where the match is weak. Only part of the rows carry a size: once, few, many, or a class if the clone is expanded.

v_call	j_call	clone_size	d_call	cdr3_length	cdr3_nt	cdr3_aa
TRBV5-1	TRBJ1-4	-	TRBD1	15	TGCGCCAGCAGCTTGACCGGACAGGAGGATGAAAAACTGTTTTTT	CASSLTGQEDEKLFF
TRBV7-9	TRBJ2-1	-	-	15	TGTGCCAGCACCGAAACGGCGGGGATTTACAATGAGCAGTTCTTC	CASTETAGIYNEQFF
TRBV10-1	TRBJ1-2	-	-	15	TGCGCCAGCAACGGAAGGGAGGCGGACTACTATGGCTACACCTTC	CASNGREADYYGYTF
TRBV4-3	TRBJ2-3	-	-	11	TGCGCCAGCAGCCTTTCTAGGATGGGGTATTTT	CASSLSRMGYF
TRBV5-1	TRBJ1-5	-	-	14	TGTGCCAGCAGCTTAGGACAGCCCCAGGGGACCCAGCATTTT	CASSLGQPQGTQHF
TRBV24-1	TRBJ2-2	-	TRBD1	16	TGTGCCACCAGTGATTTCGGCAGGGGGCTCGGCGGGGAGCTGTTTTTT	CATSDFGRGLGGELFF
TRBV24-1	TRBJ2-5	-	-	15	TGTGCCACCAGTGATCCGGCAGGGGCCCCGGGTGTCCAGTACTTC	CATSDPAGAPGVQYF
TRBV5-4	TRBJ1-1	-	-	13	TGTGCCAGCAGCTTAGTGGGCGCCTCTGAAGCTTTCTTT	CASSLVGASEAFF
TRBV18	TRBJ1-6	few	-	14	TGTGCCAGCTCACCGGAGGCCCTCAATTCACCCCTCCACTTT	CASSPEALNSPLHF
TRBV14	TRBJ2-2	few	TRBD1	16	TGTGCCAGCAGCCTGACAGGGGTACCGCGCACCGGGGAGCTGTTTTTT	CASSLTGVPRTGELFF
TRBV19	TRBJ1-1	-	-	13	TGTGCCAGTAGTATCAAACGGGGCACTGAAGCTTTCTTT	CASSIKRGTEAFF
TRBV19	TRBJ2-1	few	TRBD2	16	TGTGCCAGTAGTCCCCCAAGCGGGGGCGCCGGGGATGAGCAGTTCTTC	CASSPPSGGAGDEQFF
TRBV7-9	TRBJ2-3	few	TRBD1	16	TGTGCCAGCAGCTCCTACAGGGGGCGCGGCACAGATACGCAGTATTTT	CASSSYRGRGTDTQYF
TRBV29-1	TRBJ1-2	once	TRBD1	13	TGCAGCGTTGACAGAACAGGGGACTGGGGCTACACCTTC	CSVDRTGDWGYTF
TRBV5-6	TRBJ2-2	-	-	12	TGTGCCAGCAGCTTGTTAGCCGGGGAGCTGTTTTTT	CASSLLAGELFF
TRBV14	TRBJ1-2	-	TRBD1	14	TGTGCCAGCAGCCCACAGGGGGCCTTCTATGGCTACACCTTC	CASSPQGAFYGYTF